This passage covers 4 T cell receptor beta chains from one sample sequenced in a study of CD8+ T cells in alopecia areata. cDNA reverse transcribed from extracted RNA served as the sequencing template. Method: immunoSEQ multiplex PCR; TCRdb's copy keeps in-frame clones and lacks some. Of around 190,000 clones in the sample, 55% to 70% were seen once. Treatment: oral pan-JAK inhibitor, 5-10 mg twice daily. This specimen consisted of CD4+ T cells sorted from blood, obtained at week 4, from a patient treated with tofacitinib. These receptors originate from a human donor with alopecia areata.

The CDR3 region has the DNA TGCAGCGTTGATTTTAGAGGGGCGACTGAAGCTTTCTTT. It translates to CSVDFRGATEAFF. This sequence joins TRBV29-1 and TRBJ1-1; D might be TRBD1 (5 bases). Trimming removed 3 bases at V and 5 bases at J, with 13 bases between. CDR3 length: 13 amino acids. Germline CDR1 is SQVTM and CDR2 is ANQGSEA.

The chain couples TRBV18 to TRBJ2-7; weak D call: TRBD1 (6 bases). Germline CDR1 is KGHSH and CDR2 is LQKENI. The CDR3 is made up of 14 amino acids. V gave up 3 bases and J gave up 3 bases, with 12 bases separating them. CDR3 region: CASSPSGANYEQYF. The CDR3, as DNA: TGTGCCAGCTCACCGTCAGGGGCCAACTACGAGCAGTACTTC.

This sequence joins TRBV7-3 and TRBJ2-5, with 9 bases identical to TRBD1. V lost 2 bases and J lost 5; bases outside the gene matches: 0. This CDR3 comprises 13 residues. Germline CDR1 reads SGHTA; CDR2 reads FQGTGA. As DNA, the CDR3 is TGTGCCAGCAGCTTAGGGACAGGGGAGACCCAGTACTTC. Its translation is CASSLGTGETQYF.

The J gene is TRBJ1-2, the V gene TRBV5-4; D is uncertain. Germline loops: CDR1 SGHNT, CDR2 YYREEE (reference sequence). The CDR3 covers 15 residues. V was trimmed by 0 bases and J by 5 bases, leaving 14 bases between them. The CDR3 loop reads CASSLAVAEGYGYTF. CDR3 bases: TGTGCCAGCAGCTTGGCCGTGGCGGAGGGTTATGGCTACACCTTC.